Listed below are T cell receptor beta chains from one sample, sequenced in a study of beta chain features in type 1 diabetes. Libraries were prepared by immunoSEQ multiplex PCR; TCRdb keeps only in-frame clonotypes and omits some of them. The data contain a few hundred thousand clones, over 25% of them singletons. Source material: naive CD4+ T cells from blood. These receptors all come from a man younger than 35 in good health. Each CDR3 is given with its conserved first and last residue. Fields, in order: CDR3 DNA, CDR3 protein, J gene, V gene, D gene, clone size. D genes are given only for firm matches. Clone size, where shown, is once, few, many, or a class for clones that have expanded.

cdr3_nt: TGTGCCAGCAGTAATAGCGCGCACAGCTCCTACAATGAGCAGTTCTTC; cdr3_aa: CASSNSAHSSYNEQFF; j_call: TRBJ2-1; v_call: TRBV25-1; d_call: .; clone_size: once
cdr3_nt: TGTGCCAGCAGCTCCGTGGAGCGGCAAGAGACCCAGTACTTC; cdr3_aa: CASSSVERQETQYF; j_call: TRBJ2-5; v_call: TRBV11-2; d_call: .; clone_size: .
cdr3_nt: TGTGCCAGCAGCTTACTCGGAACAGGGGCGCGGGAGACCCAGTACTTC; cdr3_aa: CASSLLGTGARETQYF; j_call: TRBJ2-5; v_call: TRBV7-9; d_call: TRBD1; clone_size: .
cdr3_nt: TGCGCCAGCAGCAGTCCGCTAGGCCTAACTAATGAAAAACTGTTTTTT; cdr3_aa: CASSSPLGLTNEKLFF; j_call: TRBJ1-4; v_call: TRBV5-1; d_call: .; clone_size: .
cdr3_nt: TGTGCCAGCAGCTGGACTGTAAACACCGGGGAGCTGTTTTTT; cdr3_aa: CASSWTVNTGELFF; j_call: TRBJ2-2; v_call: TRBV6-7; d_call: .; clone_size: few
cdr3_nt: TGCGCCAGCAGCTTGGGGCTAGAAGGCTACAATGAGCAGTTCTTC; cdr3_aa: CASSLGLEGYNEQFF; j_call: TRBJ2-1; v_call: TRBV5-1; d_call: .; clone_size: .
cdr3_nt: TGTGCCAGCAGTTTATCGAGACAGGAGCCCCAGCATTTT; cdr3_aa: CASSLSRQEPQHF; j_call: TRBJ1-5; v_call: TRBV27; d_call: .; clone_size: .
cdr3_nt: TGTGCCTGGAGTGAACAACAGGGATCCTACGAGCAGTACTTC; cdr3_aa: CAWSEQQGSYEQYF; j_call: TRBJ2-7; v_call: TRBV30; d_call: .; clone_size: few
cdr3_nt: TGTGCCTGGAGTGTACGGGGGGCGTCAACTGAAGCTTTCTTT; cdr3_aa: CAWSVRGASTEAFF; j_call: TRBJ1-1; v_call: TRBV30; d_call: .; clone_size: .
cdr3_nt: TGTGCCTGGTTACTAGCGGAGGCCTACAATGAGCAGTTCTTC; cdr3_aa: CAWLLAEAYNEQFF; j_call: TRBJ2-1; v_call: TRBV30; d_call: TRBD2; clone_size: few
cdr3_nt: TGTGCCACCAGCAGAGATCCTGCCCCTTGGGCCGGGAATGAGCAGTTCTTC; cdr3_aa: CATSRDPAPWAGNEQFF; j_call: TRBJ2-1; v_call: TRBV15; d_call: .; clone_size: .
cdr3_nt: TGTGCCAGCAGTCCCCCACTACCAAGGGAGCAGTTCTTC; cdr3_aa: CASSPPLPREQFF; j_call: TRBJ2-1; v_call: TRBV2; d_call: .; clone_size: .
cdr3_nt: TGTGCCAGCAGTGCCCCCATGCGCTCTGGAAACACCATATATTTT; cdr3_aa: CASSAPMRSGNTIYF; j_call: TRBJ1-3; v_call: TRBV25-1; d_call: .; clone_size: .
cdr3_nt: TGTGCCAGCAGCCAAGATCCGAGATGGGACCGATCCTACGAGCAGTACTTC; cdr3_aa: CASSQDPRWDRSYEQYF; j_call: TRBJ2-7; v_call: TRBV14; d_call: .; clone_size: few
cdr3_nt: TGTGCCAGCAGCTTGCAACTAGACAGTGAGCAGTTCTTC; cdr3_aa: CASSLQLDSEQFF; j_call: TRBJ2-1; v_call: TRBV11-3; d_call: .; clone_size: .
cdr3_nt: TGTGCCAGCAGCCCTCAAGGCAAGCGATGGTCCTACAATGAGCAGTTCTTC; cdr3_aa: CASSPQGKRWSYNEQFF; j_call: TRBJ2-1; v_call: TRBV11-2; d_call: .; clone_size: .
cdr3_nt: TGTGCCAGCAGCGCCGATCAAGAGACCCAGTACTTC; cdr3_aa: CASSADQETQYF; j_call: TRBJ2-5; v_call: TRBV7-3; d_call: .; clone_size: .
cdr3_nt: TGTGCCAGCAGCTCCGGGACTAGCGGAGACGAGCAGTACTTC; cdr3_aa: CASSSGTSGDEQYF; j_call: TRBJ2-7; v_call: TRBV7-2; d_call: TRBD2; clone_size: few
cdr3_nt: TGCGCCAGCAGCTTGATGTCAGATACGCAGTATTTT; cdr3_aa: CASSLMSDTQYF; j_call: TRBJ2-3; v_call: TRBV5-1; d_call: .; clone_size: .
cdr3_nt: TGTGCCACCAGCGTCCGGGACAGGGATGGGATGGGCTATGGCTACACCTTC; cdr3_aa: CATSVRDRDGMGYGYTF; j_call: TRBJ1-2; v_call: TRBV15; d_call: TRBD1; clone_size: few
cdr3_nt: TGCAGCGTGGCTCGGACGGTCTCCTACGAGCAGTACTTC; cdr3_aa: CSVARTVSYEQYF; j_call: TRBJ2-7; v_call: TRBV29-1; d_call: .; clone_size: few
cdr3_nt: TGTGCCAGCGAGTTTCAGGGACACAATGAGCAGTTCTTC; cdr3_aa: CASEFQGHNEQFF; j_call: TRBJ2-1; v_call: TRBV2; d_call: .; clone_size: .
cdr3_nt: TGCAGTGTTGAAGCGGGGGGAGGTTTCTTT; cdr3_aa: CSVEAGGGFF; j_call: TRBJ1-1; v_call: TRBV20-1; d_call: .; clone_size: .
cdr3_nt: TGTGCCAGCAGCCAAGGGGCCCATCTGGGAAACATTCAGTACTTC; cdr3_aa: CASSQGAHLGNIQYF; j_call: TRBJ2-4; v_call: TRBV4-2; d_call: .; clone_size: .
cdr3_nt: TGTGCCAGCAGTGGCTACCCCTCCTACAATGAGCAGTTCTTC; cdr3_aa: CASSGYPSYNEQFF; j_call: TRBJ2-1; v_call: TRBV7-2; d_call: .; clone_size: .
cdr3_nt: TGCAGCGTTGTCGCTAGCGTAAGCACAGATACGCAGTATTTT; cdr3_aa: CSVVASVSTDTQYF; j_call: TRBJ2-3; v_call: TRBV29-1; d_call: .; clone_size: few
cdr3_nt: TGTGCCAGCAGCGTAAACGGGAGGGGAGATACGCAGTATTTT; cdr3_aa: CASSVNGRGDTQYF; j_call: TRBJ2-3; v_call: TRBV9; d_call: TRBD2; clone_size: .
cdr3_nt: TGTGCCAGCAGTCGAAACGGGGATACGCAGTATTTT; cdr3_aa: CASSRNGDTQYF; j_call: TRBJ2-3; v_call: TRBV7-2; d_call: .; clone_size: .
cdr3_nt: TGTGCCAGCAGTTCCCATACAGGGGGACTGAACACTGAAGCTTTCTTT; cdr3_aa: CASSSHTGGLNTEAFF; j_call: TRBJ1-1; v_call: TRBV6-5; d_call: TRBD1; clone_size: few
cdr3_nt: TGCAGCGTTGATCCCGGGAGAACAGATACGCAGTATTTT; cdr3_aa: CSVDPGRTDTQYF; j_call: TRBJ2-3; v_call: TRBV29-1; d_call: .; clone_size: .
cdr3_nt: TGCGCCAGCAGCTCCCTGACTAGCGGCTACGAGCAGTACTTC; cdr3_aa: CASSSLTSGYEQYF; j_call: TRBJ2-7; v_call: TRBV5-1; d_call: TRBD2; clone_size: .
cdr3_nt: TGTGCCAGCAGCTTAGGGACAGCTGGGGCCAACGTCCTGACTTTC; cdr3_aa: CASSLGTAGANVLTF; j_call: TRBJ2-6; v_call: TRBV7-2; d_call: .; clone_size: .
cdr3_nt: TGTGCCAGCATACCGGATACAGTTCAGCCCCAGCATTTT; cdr3_aa: CASIPDTVQPQHF; j_call: TRBJ1-5; v_call: TRBV25-1; d_call: .; clone_size: .
cdr3_nt: TGTGCCAGCAGCTTAGACACAGCCCTCACCGTCCGGTCCTACGAGCAGTACTTC; cdr3_aa: CASSLDTALTVRSYEQYF; j_call: TRBJ2-7; v_call: TRBV11-1; d_call: .; clone_size: once
cdr3_nt: TGCGCCAGCAGTGTTTTAGATACGCAGTATTTT; cdr3_aa: CASSVLDTQYF; j_call: TRBJ2-3; v_call: TRBV10-2; d_call: .; clone_size: few
cdr3_nt: TGTGCCAGCAGCCCAGGACTAGCGTCCTACAATGAGCAGTTCTTC; cdr3_aa: CASSPGLASYNEQFF; j_call: TRBJ2-1; v_call: TRBV9; d_call: TRBD2; clone_size: .
cdr3_nt: TGCGCCAGCAGCCAAACAGGGGGAGAGACCCAGTACTTC; cdr3_aa: CASSQTGGETQYF; j_call: TRBJ2-5; v_call: TRBV4-3; d_call: TRBD1; clone_size: .
cdr3_nt: TGTGCCAGCAGCCCCCGGACTAGCGGGAGCTCAGATACGCAGTATTTT; cdr3_aa: CASSPRTSGSSDTQYF; j_call: TRBJ2-3; v_call: TRBV14; d_call: TRBD2; clone_size: few
cdr3_nt: TGTGCCAGCAGCCCTCAGGGGGACTACCTTGTCTCCTACGAGCAGTACTTC; cdr3_aa: CASSPQGDYLVSYEQYF; j_call: TRBJ2-7; v_call: TRBV7-2; d_call: .; clone_size: .
cdr3_nt: TGTGCCAGCAGCTGGCTAGGGGACTATGGCTACACCTTC; cdr3_aa: CASSWLGDYGYTF; j_call: TRBJ1-2; v_call: TRBV7-9; d_call: .; clone_size: .
cdr3_nt: TGCGCCAGCAGCCAAGATACAGGGTGGGAAAAACTGTTTTTT; cdr3_aa: CASSQDTGWEKLFF; j_call: TRBJ1-4; v_call: TRBV4-3; d_call: .; clone_size: .
cdr3_nt: TGCGCCAGCAGCTTGGACACAGCTAATGAAAAACTGTTTTTT; cdr3_aa: CASSLDTANEKLFF; j_call: TRBJ1-4; v_call: TRBV4-3; d_call: .; clone_size: few
cdr3_nt: TGTGCCAGCAGCTTAAGGCTAGCGGAGTCGGATACGCAGTATTTT; cdr3_aa: CASSLRLAESDTQYF; j_call: TRBJ2-3; v_call: TRBV7-9; d_call: TRBD2; clone_size: once
cdr3_nt: TGTGCCAGCAGCGGGAGCTCCTACAATGAGCAGTTCTTC; cdr3_aa: CASSGSSYNEQFF; j_call: TRBJ2-1; v_call: TRBV9; d_call: .; clone_size: .
cdr3_nt: TGTGCCAGCAGCGTGGACAGGTCGAGGGGGGAAGCTTTCTTT; cdr3_aa: CASSVDRSRGEAFF; j_call: TRBJ1-1; v_call: TRBV7-2; d_call: TRBD1; clone_size: few